Listed here are 25 T cell receptor beta chains from one sample, sequenced in a study of regulatory T cells in long-lasting Graves disease (dated by TCRdb to the early 2020s). Preparation of the library involved multiplex PCR. TCRdb shows the sequencer as Illumina HiSeq 4000. iRepertoire HTBI primers and Arm-PCR amplification of CDR3 regions were used to construct TCR beta libraries. TCRdb handled the public reads itself, with Q25 trimming in fastp and clone calling in MiXCR, and kept productive beta chains. Every distinct CDR3 protein forms one entry, paired with its most common genes and DNA. This sample has roughly 360,000 distinct CDR3 sequences in its table, and roughly 23% of those were observed once. Of the sample, approximately 27% is held by the ten largest clones. Taken with the paper, the label for time point translates to: persistent/refractory GD, antithyroid drugs over 5 years with positive TRAb. RNA was extracted from PBMCs in TRIzol for both TCR sequencing and RNA sequencing.

The starting material was peripheral blood mononuclear cells (PBMCs), obtained when the disease was refractory, from a patient treated with antithyroid drugs. Source of these receptors: a woman aged 35 to 49 with Graves disease. Donor details come from another sample of the same person, matched by shared clones.

The chain links TRBV12-3 or TRBV12-4 to TRBJ1-2; D call uncertain. Trimming left V 5 bases short and J 7 bases short, with 8 bases between. The CDR3 runs to 11 residues. The CDR3 DNA is TGTGCCAGCAGTCACGGTCGTGGCTACACCTTC. Translation gives CASSHGRGYTF.

V is TRBV20-1 and J is TRBJ1-1; D remains unclear. Trimming stripped 4 bases from V and 0 bases from J, with 12 bases between. Germline V gene sequence: CDR1 DFQATT, CDR2 SNEGSKA (reference sequence). The CDR3 is 14 amino acids. CDR3 nucleotide sequence: TGCAGTGCTACCCAGAGGCCATTGAACACTGAAGCTTTCTTT. It specifies CSATQRPLNTEAFF.

V usage is TRBV20-1 and J usage is TRBJ1-1; 8 bases match TRBD1. J was trimmed by 1 base and V by 3 bases; bases with no gene match: 1. CDR1 and CDR2 (germline): DFQATT, SNEGSKA (reference sequence). This CDR3 is built from 13 residues. Here the CDR3 DNA reads TGCAGTGCTAGGGGGACAGGGAACACTGAAGCTTTCTTT. Amino acid sequence: CSARGTGNTEAFF.

This clonotype occurred many times. The V and J genes are TRBV27 and TRBJ1-1, with D maybe TRBD1 (6 bases). Trimming left V 3 bases short and J 4 bases short, with 12 bases between. Germline V gene data show CDR1 as MNHEY and CDR2 as SMNVEV (reference sequence). The CDR3 length is 14 residues. CDR3 region: CASSFQGTSTEAFF. The CDR3 DNA reads TGTGCCAGCAGTTTTCAGGGGACGAGCACTGAAGCTTTCTTT.

At least ten counts were recorded for this clonotype. V is TRBV29-1 and J is TRBJ2-7; 7 bases align to TRBD1. This CDR3 has 12 amino acids. Germline-derived CDR1 and CDR2 are SQVTM and ANQGSEA. V dropped 6 bases and J dropped 6; count of bases not matched to a gene: 8. The CDR3 sequence: CSVTGARFEQYF. In DNA, the CDR3 is TGCAGCGTCACAGGGGCACGATTCGAGCAGTACTTC.

This clonotype turned up a few times. The chain links TRBV25-1 to TRBJ2-1; 13 bases fit TRBD2. The CDR3 has 19 residues. The germline CDR1 and CDR2 sequences are MGHDK and SYGVNS. The V segment lost 2 bases and the J segment 0 bases; nucleotides outside the gene matches: 7. CDR3 sequence: CASSEDPRTSGSSYNEQFF. CDR3 sequence (DNA): TGTGCCAGCAGTGAAGACCCACGGACTAGCGGGAGCTCCTACAATGAGCAGTTCTTC.

This clonotype was seen many times. The gene calls are TRBV29-1 and TRBJ2-5; D is unresolved. CDR3 size: 10 residues. Per germline, CDR1 SQVTM and CDR2 ANQGSEA. The V end was cut by 7 bases, the J end by 2 bases, with 5 bases between. The CDR3 spells CSAGQETQYF. In nucleotides, the CDR3 is TGCAGCGCGGGTCAAGAGACCCAGTACTTC. Full variable domain (missing parts from reference TRBV29-1 and TRBJ2-5): SAVISQKPSRDICQRGTSLTIQCQVDSQVTMMFWYRQQPGQSLTLIATANQGSEATYESGFVIDKFPISRPNLTFSTLTVSNMSPEDSSIYLCSAGQETQYFGPGTRLLVL.

V is TRBV30 and J is TRBJ2-3, with 7 bases aligning to TRBD2. Trimming took 2 bases from V and 0 from J; bases not matched to a gene: 5. The CDR3 contains 15 residues. CDR1 and CDR2 (germline): GTSNPN, SVGIG (reference sequence). CDR3 protein: CAWSLLAVSTDTQYF. In DNA, the CDR3 is TGTGCCTGGAGTCTGCTAGCGGTTAGCACAGATACGCAGTATTTT.

This clonotype was seen many times. This chain joins TRBV28 and TRBJ1-1; D not resolved. CDR3 length: 13 residues. Trimming removed 6 bases from V and 0 bases from J, with 8 bases in between. Germline assignment: CDR1 MDHEN and CDR2 SYDVKM. CDR3 in amino acids: CASSTDLNTEAFF. CDR3 DNA sequence: TGTGCCAGCAGCACGGACTTGAACACTGAAGCTTTCTTT. Full variable domain (rest looked up from reference TRBV28 and TRBJ1-1): DVKVTQSSRYLVKRTGEKVFLECVQDMDHENMFWYRQDPGLGLRLIYFSYDVKMKEKGDIPEGYSVSREKKERFSLILESASTNQTSMYLCASSTDLNTEAFFGQGTRLTVV.

This clonotype was picked up many times. The chain is built from TRBV12-3 or TRBV12-4 and TRBJ2-5; 8 positions agree with TRBD1. The CDR3 extends over 13 amino acids. The V and J ends lost 6 bases and 1 base, in that order; junction bases with no gene match: 1. CDR3 in amino acids: CASRGTGQETQYF. In nucleotides, the CDR3 is TGTGCCAGCAGGGGGACAGGCCAAGAGACCCAGTACTTC.

This clonotype was recorded a few times. This chain joins TRBV30 and TRBJ2-1; D is uncertain. The V gene's germline CDR1 is GTSNPN and CDR2 SVGIG (reference sequence). The ends were cut back, 0 bases at V and 7 bases at J, with 16 bases in the middle. This CDR3 has 15 residues. CDR3 residues: CAWSVGSSAGNEQFF. The CDR3 DNA follows: TGTGCCTGGAGTGTGGGCTCTTCCGCAGGTAATGAGCAGTTCTTC.

This clonotype was counted ten times or more. The rearrangement joins TRBV3-1 to TRBJ2-4; maybe TRBD2 (6 bases). With 4 bases removed from V and 5 bases from J, the gap between germline ends came to 9 bases. Germline CDR1 and CDR2: LGHDT and YNNKEL (reference sequence). The CDR3 extends over 13 amino acids. CDR3 nucleotide sequence: TGTGCCAGCAGCCTGGGGACTGAAAACATTCAGTACTTC. This codes for CASSLGTENIQYF. Full variable domain (remainder filled in from reference TRBV3-1 and TRBJ2-4): DTAVSQTPKYLVTQMGNDKSIKCEQNLGHDTMYWYKQDSKKFLKIMFSYNNKELIINETVPNRFSPKSPDKAHLNLHINSLELGDSAVYFCASSLGTENIQYFGAGTRLSVL.

CDR3 coding DNA: TGTGCCAGCAGTTTCGGGACAGGGTTTGCTGAAGCTTTCTTT. It codes for CASSFGTGFAEAFF. V usage is TRBV28 and J usage is TRBJ1-1, with 9 bases that match TRBD1. This CDR3 has 14 residues. The germline V gene has CDR1 MDHEN and CDR2 SYDVKM. The trim removed 3 bases at V and 6 bases at J, leaving 5 bases unmatched.

The chain uses TRBV7-2 and TRBJ1-1; D call uncertain. Trimming shortened V by 3 bases and J by 3 bases, and 14 bases separated the two germline ends. Germline V CDR1 and CDR2: SGHTA, FQGNSA. CDR3 length: 15 residues. CDR3 bases: TGTGCCAGCAGCTTCGTTTTTGGAACAGACACTGAAGCTTTCTTT. This sequence encodes CASSFVFGTDTEAFF.

This clonotype was observed many times. The chain has TRBV20-1 and TRBJ1-4; TRBD1 matches at 7 bases. The trim removed 5 bases at V and 3 bases at J, leaving 6 bases unmatched. CDR1 and CDR2 (germline): DFQATT, SNEGSKA (reference sequence). This CDR3 comprises 14 residues. In nucleotides, the CDR3 is TGCAGTGCTCTGGGCGGGACAGCTAATGAAAAACTGTTTTTT. It yields the protein CSALGGTANEKLFF.

This clonotype occurred a few times. The CDR3 here is CAISDGAGVGEQYF. The CDR3 DNA is TGTGCCATCAGTGATGGAGCGGGAGTAGGGGAGCAGTACTTC. The rearrangement links TRBV10-3 to TRBJ2-7; 8 positions agree with TRBD2. Losses at the gene ends were 3 bases for V and 7 bases for J; bases not matched to a gene: 8. The CDR3 extends over 14 amino acids. The germline V gene encodes CDR1 ENHRY and CDR2 SYGVKD.

This clonotype appeared a few times. The chain has TRBV5-1 and TRBJ1-1, with D possibly being TRBD1 (5 bases). Deletions cut 0 bases from V and 4 bases from J, with 10 bases between. The CDR3 length is 14 residues. Germline CDR1 is SGHRS and CDR2 is YFSETQ. CDR3 coding DNA: TGCGCCAGCAGCTTGGTACCAGGGCCCACTGAAGCTTTCTTT. It yields the protein CASSLVPGPTEAFF. The full variable domain, with the rest looked up from reference TRBV5-1 and TRBJ1-1, is KAGVTQTPRYLIKTRGQQVTLSCSPISGHRSVSWYQQTPGQGLQFLFEYFSETQRNKGNFPGRFSGRQFSNSRSEMNVSTLELGDSALYLCASSLVPGPTEAFFGQGTRLTVV.

This clonotype was detected ten times or more. This rearrangement joins TRBV28 to TRBJ1-2; possibly TRBD1 for D (6 bases). Trimming cost V 5 bases and J 2 bases, with 12 bases left between them. CDR3 length: 14 residues. Looked up from germline, CDR1 is MDHEN and CDR2 is SYDVKM. This CDR3 reads CASSLPDSNYGYTF. DNA for the CDR3: TGTGCCAGCAGTCTGCCGGACAGCAACTATGGCTACACCTTC.

The rearrangement links TRBV5-4 to TRBJ2-5; TRBD2 might be the D (6 bases). The CDR3 consists of 15 residues. The V and J ends lost 4 bases and 2 bases respectively, with 15 bases between them. Germline CDR1 is SGHNT and CDR2 is YYREEE (reference sequence). CDR3 DNA sequence: TGTGCCAGCAGCCGTAGCGGAATGGTACAAGAGACCCAGTACTTC. Translated, it gives CASSRSGMVQETQYF.

V usage is TRBV6-9 and J usage is TRBJ1-4, with D perhaps TRBD1 (5 bases). V was clipped by 4 bases and J by 3 bases, with 9 bases between them. From germline, CDR1 is MNHGY and CDR2 SVAAGI. The CDR3 is made up of 14 amino acids. CDR3 loop: CASSSGASNEKLFF. The CDR3 DNA sequence: TGTGCCAGCAGTTCCGGGGCCTCTAATGAAAAACTGTTTTTT.

As to this clonotype: With a much larger clone just one base away, this may be a read error. This rearrangement joins TRBV28 to TRBJ1-2; 7 bases line up with TRBD1. Germline CDR1 is MDHEN and CDR2 is SYDVKM. The V and J ends lost 1 base and 2 bases, in that order; junction bases with no gene match: 7. The CDR3 has 16 amino acids. CDR3 protein: CASSLYFGQENYGYTF. The CDR3 DNA reads TGTGCCAGCAGTTTATATTTTGGACAGGAGAACTATGGCTACACCTTC.

The chain carries TRBV27 and TRBJ1-4, with a tentative D call TRBD1 (6 bases). V lost 3 bases and J 2 bases, leaving 19 bases between the germline ends. Germline V CDR1 and CDR2: MNHEY, SMNVEV (reference sequence). The CDR3 is 18 amino acids. CDR3 DNA sequence: TGTGCCAGCAGTTTTTTCGGGGGGCCGAGTGGGACTAATGAAAAACTGTTTTTT. As protein: CASSFFGGPSGTNEKLFF.

Ten or more counts support this clonotype. The chain joins TRBV28 to TRBJ1-1; D is undetermined. Germline V gene lookup returns CDR1 MDHEN and CDR2 SYDVKM. CDR3 size: 12 residues. V was pared by 3 bases and J by 3 bases, with 5 bases between. The CDR3 nucleotides read TGTGCCAGCAGTTTCTCCTACACTGAAGCTTTCTTT. As protein: CASSFSYTEAFF.

The gene calls are TRBV20-1 and TRBJ2-4, with a tentative D call TRBD1 (5 bases). The CDR3 contains 17 residues. The germline V gene has CDR1 DFQATT and CDR2 SNEGSKA (reference sequence). In DNA form, the CDR3 reads TGCAGCCCTGGGGCACCCCCAGATTTTATAGCCAAAAACATTCAGTACTTC. Amino acid sequence: CSPGAPPDFIAKNIQYF.

The chain is built from TRBV10-3 and TRBJ1-1; no clear D gene. The CDR3 runs 12 residues. Germline loops: CDR1 ENHRY, CDR2 SYGVKD. The V and J ends lost 2 bases and 3 bases respectively, with 4 bases between them. Here the CDR3 reads CAISEGYTEAFF. The CDR3 nucleotides are TGTGCCATCAGTGAGGGTTACACTGAAGCTTTCTTT.